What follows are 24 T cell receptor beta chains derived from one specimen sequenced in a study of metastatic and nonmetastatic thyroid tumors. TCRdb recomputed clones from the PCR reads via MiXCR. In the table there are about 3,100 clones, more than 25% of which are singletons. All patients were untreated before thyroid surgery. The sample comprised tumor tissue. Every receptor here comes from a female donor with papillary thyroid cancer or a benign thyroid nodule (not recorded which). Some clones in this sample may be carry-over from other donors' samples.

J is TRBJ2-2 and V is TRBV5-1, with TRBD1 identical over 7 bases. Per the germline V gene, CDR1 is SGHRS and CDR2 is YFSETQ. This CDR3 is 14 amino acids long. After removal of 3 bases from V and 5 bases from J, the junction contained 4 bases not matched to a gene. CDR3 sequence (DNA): TGCGCCAGCAGCTCCGGGGACAGTACCGGGGAGCTGTTTTTT. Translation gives CASSSGDSTGELFF.

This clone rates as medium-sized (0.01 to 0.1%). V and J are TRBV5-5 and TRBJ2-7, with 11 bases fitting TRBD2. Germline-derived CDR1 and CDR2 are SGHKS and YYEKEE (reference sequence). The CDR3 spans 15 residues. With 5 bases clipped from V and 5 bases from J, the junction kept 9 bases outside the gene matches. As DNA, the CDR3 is TGTGCCAGCAGTTTCACTAGCGGGAGTCATAACGAGCAGTACTTC. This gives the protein CASSFTSGSHNEQYF.

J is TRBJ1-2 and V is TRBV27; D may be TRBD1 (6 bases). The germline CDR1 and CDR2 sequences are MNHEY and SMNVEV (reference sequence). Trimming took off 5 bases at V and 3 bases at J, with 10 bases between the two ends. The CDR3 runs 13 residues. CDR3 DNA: TGTGCCAGCAGTCCTGGGACATACTATGGCTACACCTTC. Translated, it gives CASSPGTYYGYTF.

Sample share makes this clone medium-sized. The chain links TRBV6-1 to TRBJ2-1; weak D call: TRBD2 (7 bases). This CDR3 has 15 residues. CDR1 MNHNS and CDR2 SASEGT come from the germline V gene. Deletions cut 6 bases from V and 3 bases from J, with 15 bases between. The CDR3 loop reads CASSYGLGGYNEQFF. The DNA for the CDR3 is TGTGCCAGCAGCTACGGACTAGGGGGCTACAATGAGCAGTTCTTC.

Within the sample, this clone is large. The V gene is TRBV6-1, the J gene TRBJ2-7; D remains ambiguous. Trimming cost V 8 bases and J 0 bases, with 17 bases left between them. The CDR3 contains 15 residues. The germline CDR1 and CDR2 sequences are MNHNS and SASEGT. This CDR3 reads CASGLEVRNSYEQYF. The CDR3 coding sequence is TGTGCCAGCGGGTTAGAGGTTCGGAACTCCTACGAGCAGTACTTC.

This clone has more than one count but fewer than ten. In DNA, the CDR3 is TGTGCCAGCACCGCACAGGGGTGGGGAGGCTACACCTTC. The encoded protein is CASTAQGWGGYTF. V usage is TRBV2 and J usage is TRBJ1-2; 7 nucleotides line up with TRBD1. CDR1 SNHLY and CDR2 FYNNEI come from the germline V gene. J was trimmed by 8 bases and V by 7 bases; bases with no gene match: 10. This CDR3 is built from 13 residues.

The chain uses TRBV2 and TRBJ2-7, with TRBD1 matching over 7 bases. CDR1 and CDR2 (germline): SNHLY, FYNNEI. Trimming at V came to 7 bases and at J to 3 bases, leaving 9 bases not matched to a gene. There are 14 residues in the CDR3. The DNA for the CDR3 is TGTGCCAGCAAACCGACAGGGACCCACTACGAGCAGTACTTC. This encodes CASKPTGTHYEQYF.

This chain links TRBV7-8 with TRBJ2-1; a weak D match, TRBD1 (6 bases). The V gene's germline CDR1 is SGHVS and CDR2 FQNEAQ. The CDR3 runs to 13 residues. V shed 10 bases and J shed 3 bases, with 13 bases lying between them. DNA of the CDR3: TGTGCCATCGGGCAGGGGCTCTACAATGAGCAGTTCTTC. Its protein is CAIGQGLYNEQFF.

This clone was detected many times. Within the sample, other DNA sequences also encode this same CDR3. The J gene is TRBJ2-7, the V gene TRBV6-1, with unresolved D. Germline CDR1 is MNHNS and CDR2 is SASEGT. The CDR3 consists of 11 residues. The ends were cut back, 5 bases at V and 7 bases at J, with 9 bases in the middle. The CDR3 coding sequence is TGTGCCAGCAGTAGACAACTAGAGCAGTACTTC. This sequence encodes CASSRQLEQYF.

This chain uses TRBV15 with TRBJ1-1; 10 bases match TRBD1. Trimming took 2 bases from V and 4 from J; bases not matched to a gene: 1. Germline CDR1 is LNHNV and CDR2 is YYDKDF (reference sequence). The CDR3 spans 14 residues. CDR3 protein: CATSRRTGGTEAFF. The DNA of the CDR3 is TGTGCCACCAGCAGACGGACAGGGGGCACTGAAGCTTTCTTT.

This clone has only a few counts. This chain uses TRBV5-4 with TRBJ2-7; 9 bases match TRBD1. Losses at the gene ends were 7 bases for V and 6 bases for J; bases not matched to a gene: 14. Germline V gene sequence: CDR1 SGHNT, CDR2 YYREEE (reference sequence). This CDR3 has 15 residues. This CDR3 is CASDRVGQGPSEQYF. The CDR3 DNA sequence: TGTGCCAGCGACCGGGTGGGACAGGGCCCCTCCGAGCAGTACTTC.

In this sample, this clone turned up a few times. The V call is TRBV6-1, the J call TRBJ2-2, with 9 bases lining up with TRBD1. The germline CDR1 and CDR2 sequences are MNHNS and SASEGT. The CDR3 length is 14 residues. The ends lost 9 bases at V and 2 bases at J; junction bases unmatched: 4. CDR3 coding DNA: TGTGCCAGTTGGACAGGGGTTAACACCGGGGAGCTGTTTTTT. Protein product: CASWTGVNTGELFF.

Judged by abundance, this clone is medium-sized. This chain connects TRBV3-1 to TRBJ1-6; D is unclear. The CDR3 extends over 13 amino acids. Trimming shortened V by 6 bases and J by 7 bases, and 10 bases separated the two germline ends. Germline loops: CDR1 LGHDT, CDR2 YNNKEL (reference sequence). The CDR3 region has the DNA TGTGCCAGCAGTCGGACGGAGAATTCACCCCTCCACTTT. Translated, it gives CASSRTENSPLHF.

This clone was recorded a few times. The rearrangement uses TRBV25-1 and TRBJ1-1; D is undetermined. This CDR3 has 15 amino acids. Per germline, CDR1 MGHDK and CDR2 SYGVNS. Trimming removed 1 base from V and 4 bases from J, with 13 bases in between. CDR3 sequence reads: CASSESVIGSTEAFF. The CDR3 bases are TGTGCCAGCAGTGAATCTGTGATTGGGAGCACTGAAGCTTTCTTT.

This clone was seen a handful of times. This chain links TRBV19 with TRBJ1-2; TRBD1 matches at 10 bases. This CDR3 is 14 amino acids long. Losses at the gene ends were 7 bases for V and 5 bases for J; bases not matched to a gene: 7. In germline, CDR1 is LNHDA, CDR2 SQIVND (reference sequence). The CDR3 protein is CASKGGTGVYGYTF. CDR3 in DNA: TGTGCCAGTAAAGGCGGGACAGGGGTTTATGGCTACACCTTC.

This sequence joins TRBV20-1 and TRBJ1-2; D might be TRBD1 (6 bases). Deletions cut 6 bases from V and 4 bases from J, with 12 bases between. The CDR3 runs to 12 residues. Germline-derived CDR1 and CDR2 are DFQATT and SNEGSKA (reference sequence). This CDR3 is CSAGGTFYGYTF. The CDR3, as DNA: TGCAGTGCAGGGGGGACTTTCTATGGCTACACCTTC.

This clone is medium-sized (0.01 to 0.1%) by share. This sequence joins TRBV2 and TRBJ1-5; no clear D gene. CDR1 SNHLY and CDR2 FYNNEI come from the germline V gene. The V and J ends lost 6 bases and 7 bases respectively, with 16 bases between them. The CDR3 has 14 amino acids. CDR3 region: CASSASSLEQPQHF. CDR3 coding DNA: TGTGCCAGCAGCGCTTCTTCCTTGGAGCAGCCCCAGCATTTT.

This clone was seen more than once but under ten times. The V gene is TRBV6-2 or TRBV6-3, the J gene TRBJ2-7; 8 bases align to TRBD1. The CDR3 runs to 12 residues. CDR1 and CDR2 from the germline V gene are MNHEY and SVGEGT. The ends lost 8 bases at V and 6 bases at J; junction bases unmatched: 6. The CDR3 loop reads CASRTGSSEQYF. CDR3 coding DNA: TGTGCCAGCCGGACAGGGAGCAGCGAGCAGTACTTC.

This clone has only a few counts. The CDR3 DNA is TGTGCCAGCGGCCCGGATCCACTCGCTACAGACACCGGGGAGCTGTTTTTT. This sequence encodes CASGPDPLATDTGELFF. V gene TRBV6-1 combines with J gene TRBJ2-2; D not resolved. The CDR3 consists of 17 residues. Germline V gene sequence: CDR1 MNHNS, CDR2 SASEGT. V was cut by 8 bases and J by 3 bases, with 22 bases left in between.

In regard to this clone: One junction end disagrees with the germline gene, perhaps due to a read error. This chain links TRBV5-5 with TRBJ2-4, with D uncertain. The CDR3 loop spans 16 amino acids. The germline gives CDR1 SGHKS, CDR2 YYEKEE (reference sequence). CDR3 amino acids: CASGLLHRSAKNIRYF. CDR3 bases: TGTGCCAGCGGCTTGTTGCACCGGTCAGCCAAAAACATTCGGTACTTC.

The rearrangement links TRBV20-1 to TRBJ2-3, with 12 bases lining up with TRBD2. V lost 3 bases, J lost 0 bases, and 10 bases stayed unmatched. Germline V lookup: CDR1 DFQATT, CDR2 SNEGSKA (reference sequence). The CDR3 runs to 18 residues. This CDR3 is CSARPGLAGSYSTDTQYF. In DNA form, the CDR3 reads TGCAGTGCTAGGCCCGGACTAGCGGGAAGTTACAGCACAGATACGCAGTATTTT.

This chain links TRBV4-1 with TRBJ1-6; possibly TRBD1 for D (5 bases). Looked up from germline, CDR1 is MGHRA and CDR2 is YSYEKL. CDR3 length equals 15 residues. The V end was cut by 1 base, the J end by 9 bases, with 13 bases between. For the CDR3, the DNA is TGCGCCAGCAGCCAAGGAGGGGAGTTTGGTTCACCCCTCCACTTT. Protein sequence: CASSQGGEFGSPLHF.

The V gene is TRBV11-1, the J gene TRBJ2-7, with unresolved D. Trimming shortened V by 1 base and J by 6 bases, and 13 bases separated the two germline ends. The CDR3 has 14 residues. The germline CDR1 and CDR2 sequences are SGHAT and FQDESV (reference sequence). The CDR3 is CASSLDLRTREQYF. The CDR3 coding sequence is TGTGCCAGCAGCTTAGATTTGAGGACGCGCGAGCAGTACTTC.

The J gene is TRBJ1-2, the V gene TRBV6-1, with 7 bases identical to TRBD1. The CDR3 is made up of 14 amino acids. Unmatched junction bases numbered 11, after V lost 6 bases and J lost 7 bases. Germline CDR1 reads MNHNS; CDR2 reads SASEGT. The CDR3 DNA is TGTGCCAGCAGCGTACAGGGAGGGGGCCGTGGCTACACCTTC. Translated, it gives CASSVQGGGRGYTF.